This TCR beta chain was captured in a study of T cells after yellow fever vaccination. Study conclusions and caveats: The booster saw the reappearance of most primary-vaccination clones (around 96% CD4, 80% to 90% CD8). Some clonotypes were seen in both the CD4 and the CD8 compartments. These made up a small share and likely arose from convergent recombination.

This CDR3 comprises 14 residues. Germline V CDR1 and CDR2: SGHRS, YFSETQ. Deletions cut 0 bases from V and 5 bases from J, with 11 bases between. On this clonotype: Antigen unknown.

5'RACE template switching produced TCR cDNA carrying a universal primer site and UMIs. From the 5' RACE reads, TCRdb called clonotypes with MiXCR, one entry per CDR3 protein. The sample gives more than 350,000 distinct CDR3 sequences, 11% of which show up once; 18% is in the top ten. The sequence derives from a man between 18 and 35 years old who received the YFV17D yellow fever vaccine. The chain couples TRBV5-1 to TRBJ1-1; D is undetermined. The source was PBMCs, collected on the day of the first yellow fever vaccination. This CDR3 reads CASSLVGGPTEAFF. The CDR3, as DNA: TGCGCCAGCAGCTTGGTGGGCGGACCGACTGAAGCTTTCTTT.